Below, 19 T cell receptor beta chains from the same sample are listed, as sequenced in a study of Graves' ophthalmopathy and Graves' hyperthyroidism. Investigators amplified TCR beta CDR3 regions from RNA transcripts. The authors performed first-round RT-PCR with HTBI primers and then a second-round multiplex PCR. One entry per CDR3 protein, called by TCRdb with MiXCR from the multiplex PCR reads. The data contain about 500,000 distinct CDR3 sequences, over 13% of them singletons. Sequencing input: blood. Receptors were obtained from a woman aged 25 to 39 with Graves' ophthalmopathy.

The chain couples TRBV4-2 to TRBJ2-2, with 7 bases matching TRBD2. Unmatched junction bases numbered 5, after V lost 1 base and J lost 3 bases. Germline values: CDR1 LGHNA, CDR2 YNFKEQ. CDR3 length: 16 residues. The CDR3 protein is CASSQVAGRDTGELFF. CDR3 in DNA: TGTGCCAGCAGCCAAGTAGCGGGCAGGGACACCGGGGAGCTGTTTTTT.

In this sample, this clonotype turned up many times. The J gene is TRBJ2-2, the V gene TRBV6-4; 14 nucleotides match TRBD2. Per germline, CDR1 MRHNA and CDR2 SNTAGT. The CDR3 consists of 17 residues. V was clipped by 8 bases and J by 0 bases; unmatched bases: 5. The CDR3 sequence is CASGLAGGSANTGELFF. CDR3 bases: TGTGCCAGCGGACTAGCGGGGGGATCCGCGAACACCGGGGAGCTGTTTTTT.

The table lists this clonotype with a few counts. V and J are TRBV5-1 and TRBJ2-2; 12 nucleotides line up with TRBD2. The V gene's germline CDR1 is SGHRS and CDR2 YFSETQ. J was trimmed by 2 bases and V by 2 bases; bases with no gene match: 13. The length of the CDR3 is 20 residues. CDR3 coding DNA: TGCGCCAGCAGCTTAAGACTAGCGGGGGCCCTACCTCGAAACACCGGGGAGCTGTTTTTT. Its translation is CASSLRLAGALPRNTGELFF.

Worth noting for this clonotype: Possible read error: a much larger clone is one base away. The gene calls are TRBV30 and TRBJ2-2; D is perhaps TRBD2 (5 bases). Germline-derived CDR1 and CDR2 are GTSNPN and SVGIG (reference sequence). This CDR3 contains 13 residues. The CDR3 bases are TGTCCCTGGGAGCAAGTCGGGACCGGGGAGCTGTTTTTT. Residues: CPWEQVGTGELFF.

With respect to this clonotype: An end of the junction differs from the germline gene, which may be a read error. The rearrangement links TRBV3-1 to TRBJ2-7; 8 nucleotides agree with TRBD1. The CDR3 loop spans 15 amino acids. Looked up from germline, CDR1 is LGHDT and CDR2 is YNNKEL (reference sequence). In DNA form, the CDR3 reads TGTGCCAGCAGCCCCGGACAGGGTCGCAACTACGAGCAGTGCTTC. It translates to CASSPGQGRNYEQCF.

In this sample, this clonotype turned up many times. The chain links TRBV11-2 to TRBJ2-7; D unresolved. There are 16 residues in the CDR3. Trimming took off 1 base at V and 3 bases at J, with 16 bases between the two ends. Germline V CDR1 and CDR2: SGHAT, FQNNGV. CDR3 sequence: CASSLGPDREYYEQYF. The CDR3 DNA follows: TGTGCCAGCAGCTTAGGTCCGGACCGAGAATACTACGAGCAGTACTTC. Full variable domain (remainder filled in from reference TRBV11-2 and TRBJ2-7): EAGVAQSPRYKIIEKRQSVAFWCNPISGHATLYWYQQILGQGPKLLIQFQNNGVVDDSQLPKDRFSAERLKGVDSTLKIQPAKLEDSAVYLCASSLGPDREYYEQYFGPGTRLTVT.

This clonotype occurred many times. The chain is built from TRBV10-3 and TRBJ2-7; D unresolved. CDR1 and CDR2 (germline): ENHRY, SYGVKD. V shed 0 bases and J shed 4 bases, with 7 bases lying between them. The CDR3 runs 13 residues. CDR3 nucleotides: TGTGCCATCAGTGAGTCGAAAGGGTACGAGCAGTACTTC. Its protein is CAISESKGYEQYF.

This clonotype was seen more than once but under ten times. This chain links TRBV28 with TRBJ2-2, with D uncertain. Germline V lookup: CDR1 MDHEN, CDR2 SYDVKM. This CDR3 contains 13 residues. V lost 5 bases to trimming and J lost 7 bases, with 11 bases between them. The CDR3 bases are TGTGCCAGCAGTCCCGACTTTTTCGGGGAGCTGTTTTTT. It codes for CASSPDFFGELFF.

This clonotype appeared a few times. The chain joins TRBV6-5 to TRBJ2-4; 7 bases match TRBD1. The germline CDR1 and CDR2 sequences are MNHEY and SVGAGI. After removal of 2 bases from V and 5 bases from J, the junction contained 0 bases not matched to a gene. The CDR3 is 13 residues long. The chain's CDR3 is CASSYGQENIQYF. The CDR3 nucleotides are TGTGCCAGCAGTTACGGACAGGAAAACATTCAGTACTTC.

This clonotype was detected many times. CDR3 amino acids: CASSWAVNTEAFF. The CDR3 coding sequence is TGTGCCAGCAGTTGGGCAGTCAACACTGAAGCTTTCTTT. The chain joins TRBV27 to TRBJ1-1; D ambiguous. CDR1 is MNHEY and CDR2 is SMNVEV in the germline V gene (reference sequence). The CDR3 loop spans 13 amino acids. V was trimmed by 4 bases and J by 2 bases, leaving 8 bases between them.

Many counts were recorded for this clonotype. A much larger clone lies one base from this, so it may be a read error. J is TRBJ1-2 and V is TRBV12-3 or TRBV12-4; D call uncertain. This CDR3 is 13 amino acids long. Here the CDR3 reads CASGLEQLNGYTF. As DNA, the CDR3 is TGTGCCAGCGGTTTGGAACAGCTAAATGGCTACACCTTC.

The sample holds many counts of this clonotype. The chain carries TRBV19 and TRBJ2-7, with 8 bases fitting TRBD1. This CDR3 comprises 15 residues. V trimming: 5 bases; J trimming: 3 bases; junction bases outside the gene matches: 9. Germline V gene sequence: CDR1 LNHDA, CDR2 SQIVND (reference sequence). The CDR3 sequence is CASSPILDRGYEQYF. DNA for the CDR3: TGTGCCAGTAGTCCCATTCTTGACAGGGGCTACGAGCAGTACTTC.

This clonotype was seen many times. The chain couples TRBV6-5 to TRBJ1-1; tentative D call: TRBD1 (6 bases). This CDR3 has 16 residues. Germline V gives CDR1 MNHEY, CDR2 SVGAGI. V lost 2 bases, J lost 4 bases, and 17 bases lay in between. In DNA form, the CDR3 reads TGTGCCAGCAGTTACCTACCGACAGGACCGGGCACTGAAGCTTTCTTT. This codes for CASSYLPTGPGTEAFF.

This clonotype has a count of ten or more. The chain recombines TRBV27 with TRBJ1-2; D uncertain. This CDR3 has 12 amino acids. CDR1 and CDR2 (germline): MNHEY, SMNVEV (reference sequence). Trimming shortened V by 6 bases and J by 8 bases, and 13 bases separated the two germline ends. The CDR3 loop is CASRDGWRGYTF. As DNA, the CDR3 is TGTGCCAGCAGGGATGGGTGGAGAGGCTACACCTTC.

In this sample, this clonotype turned up a few times. The V and J genes are TRBV20-1 and TRBJ2-4; possibly TRBD1 for D (6 bases). V shed 2 bases and J shed 1 base, with 12 bases lying between them. Per the germline V gene, CDR1 is DFQATT and CDR2 is SNEGSKA (reference sequence). This CDR3 has 15 residues. The CDR3 loop reads CSARQGRGAKNIQYF. CDR3 nucleotides: TGCAGTGCTAGACAGGGGAGAGGGGCCAAAAACATTCAGTACTTC.

This clonotype came up many times. The chain uses TRBV6-1 and TRBJ1-1; no clear D gene. This CDR3 comprises 14 residues. In germline, CDR1 is MNHNS, CDR2 SASEGT. Trimming took off 4 bases at V and 3 bases at J, with 12 bases between the two ends. Here the CDR3 DNA reads TGTGCCAGCAGTGGCTTTGACGGTTACACTGAAGCTTTCTTT. Protein product: CASSGFDGYTEAFF.

Ten or more counts support this clonotype. CDR3 nucleotide sequence: TGTGCCAGCAGTTACCGGCCTAGCTCTGGAAACACCATATATTTT. This encodes CASSYRPSSGNTIYF. The rearrangement uses TRBV6-5 and TRBJ1-3; D ambiguous. The CDR3 extends over 15 amino acids. The V gene lost 2 bases and the J gene lost 0 bases, with 8 bases spanning the gap. The V gene's germline CDR1 is MNHEY and CDR2 SVGAGI.

The chain recombines TRBV12-3 or TRBV12-4 with TRBJ1-2; D perhaps matches TRBD1 (5 bases). This CDR3 region has 12 residues. V was trimmed by 7 bases and J by 7 bases, leaving 13 bases between them. CDR3 in DNA: TGTGCCAGCATAGGGCAGGGCGGTGGCTACACCTTC. It codes for CASIGQGGGYTF.

This sequence joins TRBV3-1 and TRBJ2-7; D unresolved. The CDR3 is 13 amino acids. From germline, CDR1 is LGHDT and CDR2 YNNKEL (reference sequence). With 0 bases removed from V and 5 bases from J, the gap between germline ends came to 8 bases. CDR3 sequence: CASSQDLRNEQYF. As DNA, the CDR3 is TGTGCCAGCAGCCAAGATCTTAGAAACGAGCAGTACTTC.